This T cell receptor beta chain comes out of a study of spatial heterogeneity in lung cancer. Study outcomes and limitations: Intratumoral expanded alpha and beta TCR counts were found to track tumor mutation counts.

Germline V gene data show CDR1 as MDHEN and CDR2 as SYDVKM. CDR3 length: 14 amino acids. Trimming removed 6 bases at V and 10 bases at J, with 20 bases between. There are many counts of this clonotype. The antigen remains undetermined. Because this beta chain is a stray read in a library intended to capture alpha chains, its abundance should not be given much weight. TCRdb reanalysed the 5' RACE reads using MiXCR and keeps one entry per CDR3 protein. The sample gives fewer than 15,000 distinct CDR3 sequences, less than 6.5% of which show up once; 11% is in the top ten. Indicated time point: sample taken at primary tumor resection. Donors were under 90 untreated early-stage non-small cell lung cancer patients.

This chain uses TRBV28 with TRBJ2-3; no reliable D call. The source material was lung tumor tissue, sampled at surgery. The TCR sequence derives from a female donor with early-stage non-small cell lung cancer. CDR3: CASSPVGPWESQYF. DNA for the CDR3: TGTGCCAGCAGCCCCGTCGGGCCCTGGGAATCGCAGTATTTT.